Listed here are 21 T cell receptor beta chains from one sample, sequenced in a study of T cell repertoires in cytomegalovirus infection. One entry per CDR3 protein results from TCRdb running MiXCR on the reads. There are some 940,000 distinct CDR3 sequences in the sample; roughly 31% occur only once, and around an eighth lies in the top ten. Their antigens are not known. The starting material was cultured CD8+ T cells from PBMCs, obtained from culture after CMV antigen stimulation. These TCRs come from a human donor in good health (CMV status not recorded). Some clones in this sample may be carry-over from other donors' samples.

The chain joins TRBV12-3 or TRBV12-4 to TRBJ2-1; D might be TRBD2 (7 bases). The CDR3 totals 13 residues. V gave up 4 bases and J gave up 6 bases, with 10 bases separating them. The CDR3 DNA is TGTGCCAGCAGTTGGGAGGGGGTCAATGAGCAGTTCTTC. Translated, it gives CASSWEGVNEQFF.

Many counts were recorded for this clonotype. The CDR3 sequence is CASSAHRTGGSPLHF. CDR3 coding DNA: TGCGCCAGCAGCGCGCACAGGACCGGGGGGTCACCCCTCCACTTT. The V call is TRBV4-1, the J call TRBJ1-6, with a tentative D call TRBD1 (5 bases). Between the trimmed V and J ends, which lost 5 bases and 10 bases, there was a span of 18 bases. Germline-derived CDR1 and CDR2 are MGHRA and YSYEKL. This CDR3 comprises 15 residues.

The V gene is TRBV19, the J gene TRBJ1-5; possibly TRBD1 for D (6 bases). The V end lost 7 bases, the J end lost 0 bases, and 13 bases lay between the germline ends. From germline, CDR1 is LNHDA and CDR2 SQIVND (reference sequence). The CDR3 totals 15 residues. The CDR3 region is CASNYRDYSNQPQHF. The CDR3 DNA reads as TGTGCCAGTAACTACAGGGACTATAGCAATCAGCCCCAGCATTTT.

V gene TRBV4-1 combines with J gene TRBJ1-5; D may be TRBD1 (5 bases). The ends were cut back, 4 bases at V and 1 base at J, with 11 bases in the middle. The germline V gene has CDR1 MGHRA and CDR2 YSYEKL. CDR3 length equals 15 residues. CDR3 nucleotides: TGCGCCAGCAGCCTCAGCCGGACAAGCAATCAGCCCCAGCATTTT. It translates to CASSLSRTSNQPQHF.

The chain recombines TRBV5-1 with TRBJ1-1; D may be TRBD1 (6 bases). CDR1 and CDR2 (germline): SGHRS, YFSETQ. This CDR3 spans 15 amino acids. V shed 4 bases and J shed 1 base, with 14 bases lying between them. This chain's CDR3 is CASSPEGGRNTEAFF. In DNA form, the CDR3 reads TGCGCCAGCAGCCCGGAAGGGGGAAGGAACACTGAAGCTTTCTTT.

This clonotype was picked up many times. The CDR3 loop is CASSPGFSHYGYTF. The CDR3, as DNA: TGTGCCAGCAGCCCCGGGTTCAGTCACTATGGCTACACCTTC. V and J are TRBV7-9 and TRBJ1-2; D unresolved. The CDR3 totals 14 residues. Germline CDR1 is SEHNR and CDR2 is FQNEAQ (reference sequence). The germline V and J ends were trimmed by 5 bases and 3 bases, with 13 bases remaining between them.

This clonotype was detected only a few times. The gene calls are TRBV4-3 and TRBJ2-2; D is possibly TRBD1 or TRBD2 (5 bases each). The CDR3 totals 16 residues. The germline V and J ends were trimmed by 4 bases and 7 bases, with 19 bases remaining between them. Germline CDR1 is LGHNA and CDR2 is YSLEER. As DNA, the CDR3 is TGCGCCAGCAGCCCCGGTCGTGGCCGAGGGGACGGGGAGCTGTTTTTT. It translates to CASSPGRGRGDGELFF.

V usage is TRBV7-9 and J usage is TRBJ2-7; D ambiguous. Germline lookup yields CDR1 SEHNR and CDR2 FQNEAQ (reference sequence). The CDR3 has 13 amino acids. Between the trimmed V and J ends, which lost 4 bases and 2 bases, there was a span of 9 bases. The CDR3: CASSSPQTYEQYF. The CDR3, as DNA: TGTGCCAGCAGCTCCCCCCAAACCTACGAGCAGTACTTC.

Points on this clonotype: A single base separates this from a much larger clone, so it may be a read error. This chain uses TRBV7-6 with TRBJ1-1; D is uncertain. The CDR3 spans 13 residues. V was trimmed by 5 bases and J by 0 bases, leaving 7 bases between them. CDR1 SGHVS and CDR2 FNYEAQ come from the germline V gene. The chain's CDR3 is CASSHDLNTEAFF. CDR3 nucleotide sequence: TGTGCCAGCAGCCACGACCTGAACACTGAAGCTTTCTTT. The full variable domain, completed using reference TRBV7-6 and TRBJ1-1, is GAGVSQSPRYKVTKRGQDVALRCDPISGHVSLYWYRQALGQGPEFLTYFNYEAQQDKSGLPNDRFSAERPEGSISTLTIQRTEQRDSAMYRCASSHDLNTEAFFGQGTRLTVV.

The sample holds a few counts of this clonotype. V and J are TRBV9 and TRBJ1-5; TRBD1 is a possible D gene (5 bases). The CDR3 spans 15 residues. Germline V CDR1 and CDR2: SGDLS, YYNGEE. V gave up 0 bases and J gave up 4 bases, with 11 bases separating them. The CDR3 nucleotides read TGTGCCAGCAGCGTAGGGGGCGGCCCTAATCAGCCCCAGCATTTT. It is translated as CASSVGGGPNQPQHF.

This clonotype was found a few times. The chain carries TRBV7-9 and TRBJ1-1; D is undetermined. Germline V gene data show CDR1 as SEHNR and CDR2 as FQNEAQ (reference sequence). V was trimmed by 4 bases and J by 2 bases, leaving 14 bases between them. The CDR3 covers 15 residues. As DNA, the CDR3 is TGTGCCAGCAGCTCCCTTGTCCAGAGAAACACTGAAGCTTTCTTT. This gives the protein CASSSLVQRNTEAFF. The full variable domain, rest sourced from reference TRBV7-9 and TRBJ1-1, is DTGVSQNPRHKITKRGQNVTFRCDPISEHNRLYWYRQTLGQGPEFLTYFQNEAQLEKSRLLSDRFSAERPKGSFSTLEIQRTEQGDSAMYLCASSSLVQRNTEAFFGQGTRLTVV.

The table lists this clonotype with a count of one. V gene TRBV19 combines with J gene TRBJ2-6; D call uncertain. The CDR3 sequence is 15 residues long. CDR1 is LNHDA, CDR2 SQIVND, per germline (reference sequence). The V gene lost 0 bases and the J gene lost 4 bases, with 7 bases spanning the gap. The CDR3 here is CASSIDLSGANVLTF. DNA of the CDR3: TGTGCCAGTAGTATAGATCTTTCCGGGGCCAACGTCCTGACTTTC.

This chain uses TRBV19 with TRBJ1-1; no clear D gene. The length of the CDR3 is 13 residues. Germline V gives CDR1 LNHDA, CDR2 SQIVND (reference sequence). Deletions cut 4 bases from V and 4 bases from J, with 10 bases between. The CDR3 region is CASSTLVSTEAFF. CDR3 DNA: TGTGCCAGTAGTACGCTGGTTAGCACTGAAGCTTTCTTT.

The chain uses TRBV7-6 and TRBJ1-2; perhaps TRBD1 as D (6 bases). The CDR3 loop spans 17 amino acids. Trimming cost V 3 bases and J 8 bases, with 25 bases left between them. Germline CDR1 is SGHVS and CDR2 is FNYEAQ. CDR3 residues: CASSLSTGPEAGGGYTF. Written as DNA, the CDR3 is TGTGCCAGCAGCTTGTCGACAGGCCCGGAGGCCGGTGGAGGCTACACCTTC.

V gene TRBV20-1 combines with J gene TRBJ2-1; D is possibly TRBD2 (6 bases). The CDR3 runs to 17 residues. V was pared by 0 bases and J by 0 bases, with 15 bases between. Germline CDR1 DFQATT, CDR2 SNEGSKA (reference sequence). The chain's CDR3 is CSARDRKRAASYNEQFF. CDR3 sequence (DNA): TGCAGTGCTAGAGATCGTAAGCGGGCGGCCTCCTACAATGAGCAGTTCTTC.

This clonotype was seen only a few times. This rearrangement joins TRBV28 to TRBJ2-5; a possible D gene is TRBD2 (7 bases). Germline V gene sequence: CDR1 MDHEN, CDR2 SYDVKM. The CDR3 length is 14 residues. V was clipped by 7 bases and J by 4 bases, with 16 bases between them. The CDR3: CASTPNGGPETQYF. CDR3 coding DNA: TGTGCCAGCACCCCAAACGGGGGGCCAGAGACCCAGTACTTC.

This clonotype was observed a handful of times. This rearrangement joins TRBV12-3 or TRBV12-4 to TRBJ2-3; D is possibly TRBD1 (6 bases). V gave up 4 bases and J gave up 2 bases, with 16 bases separating them. CDR3 length equals 16 residues. In DNA, the CDR3 is TGTGCCAGCAGTTCACAGGGATTGCCTTACACAGATACGCAGTATTTT. Translating it yields CASSSQGLPYTDTQYF.

CDR3 amino acids: CSAREGSGYQETQYF. The CDR3 DNA is TGCAGTGCTAGGGAGGGTTCGGGGTACCAAGAGACCCAGTACTTC. The V call is TRBV20-1, the J call TRBJ2-5, with D maybe TRBD2 (6 bases). The CDR3 covers 15 residues. Germline V gene lookup returns CDR1 DFQATT and CDR2 SNEGSKA (reference sequence). Trimming stripped 3 bases from V and 0 bases from J, with 14 bases between.

The chain is built from TRBV7-9 and TRBJ1-2; unclear D gene. Trimming took off 1 base at V and 4 bases at J, with 10 bases between the two ends. The CDR3 loop spans 14 amino acids. CDR1 and CDR2 from the germline V gene are SEHNR and FQNEAQ (reference sequence). The chain's CDR3 is CASSLVIRFYGYTF. CDR3 nucleotide sequence: TGTGCCAGCAGCTTAGTAATCAGATTCTATGGCTACACCTTC.

The V gene is TRBV7-6, the J gene TRBJ2-3; TRBD2 matches at 10 bases. This CDR3 has 13 amino acids. Germline CDR1 SGHVS, CDR2 FNYEAQ. The trim removed 11 bases at V and 2 bases at J, leaving 4 bases unmatched. CDR3 nucleotides: TGTGCCGTGGGACTAGCGCTCACAGATACGCAGTATTTT. Its translation is CAVGLALTDTQYF. The full variable domain, with the rest looked up from reference TRBV7-6 and TRBJ2-3, is GAGVSQSPRYKVTKRGQDVALRCDPISGHVSLYWYRQALGQGPEFLTYFNYEAQQDKSGLPNDRFSAERPEGSISTLTIQRTEQRDSAMYRCAVGLALTDTQYFGPGTRLTVL.

The table lists this clonotype with a few counts. CDR3 DNA sequence: TGTGCCAGCAGTTCCCCCGTCACCCCGGGGGCCTACAATGAGCAGTTCTTC. It specifies CASSSPVTPGAYNEQFF. The chain has TRBV7-6 and TRBJ2-1; TRBD2 is a possible D gene (6 bases). The germline CDR1 and CDR2 sequences are SGHVS and FNYEAQ. Trimming removed 6 bases from V and 2 bases from J, with 20 bases in between. The CDR3 runs 17 residues.